This TCR beta chain is drawn from a study of T cell responses to AZD1222 COVID-19 vaccine. Study results and limitations: Clonal diversity may have been underestimated, and the donors were mostly white British, with more females than males.

To note about this clone: Its antigen is unidentified.

Repertoires were generated with immunoSEQ multiplex PCR, while TCRdb's copy carries only in-frame clones and drops some. The table records tens of thousands of clones, around 90% of them present only once. The trim removed 3 bases at V and 5 bases at J, leaving 2 bases unmatched. The CDR3 runs to 14 residues. The V gene's germline CDR1 is ENHRY and CDR2 SYGVKD. The sample was peripheral blood, taken on day 0 of AZD1222 vaccination. This TCR was recovered from an adult in good health. V is TRBV10-3 and J is TRBJ1-2; 11 bases are a match to TRBD1. The CDR3 spells CAISDRDRGYGYTF. The CDR3, as DNA: TGTGCCATCAGTGATAGGGACAGGGGGTATGGCTACACCTTC.